This T cell receptor beta chain was identified during a study of blood T cells in healthy people across ages. A second PCR, run for about 7 to 11 cycles, used a sample-barcoded 5' primer plus a J-beta primer mix. One entry per CDR3 protein results from TCRdb running MiXCR on the 5' RACE reads. This sample has 1,800,000 or so distinct CDR3 sequences, with roughly two fifths found just once. The receptor comes from a human donor in good health. Sequencing was done on a sample of blood.

The CDR3: CATSRRGPGSQGTDTQYF. The CDR3 bases are TGTGCCACCAGCAGACGAGGCCCCGGGTCACAGGGTACAGATACGCAGTATTTT. The rearrangement uses TRBV15 and TRBJ2-3, with TRBD1 as a possible D gene (6 bases). This CDR3 spans 18 amino acids. Deletions cut 2 bases from V and 3 bases from J, with 21 bases between. Germline CDR1 LNHNV, CDR2 YYDKDF (reference sequence). Variable domain in full (rest from reference TRBV15 and TRBJ2-3): DAMVIQNPRYQVTQFGKPVTLSCSQTLNHNVMYWYQQKSSQAPKLLFHYYDKDFNNEADTPDNFQSRRPNTSFCFLDIRSPGLGDTAMYLCATSRRGPGSQGTDTQYFGPGTRLTVL.